The 21 T cell receptor beta chains listed next were all sequenced from one sample in a study of monozygotic twins with inflammatory bowel disease. TCRdb derives one entry per CDR3 protein from the 5' RACE reads, leaving out DNA. The table lists around 370,000 distinct CDR3 sequences. Material: blood. These TCRs come from a human donor with ulcerative colitis or Crohn's disease, or a healthy co-twin of an affected twin (not recorded which).

The genes are TRBV27 and TRBJ2-3; no DNA is available, so the TRBD2 call from TCRdb remains unchecked. Germline loops: CDR1 MNHEY, CDR2 SMNVEV (reference sequence). This CDR3 has 16 residues. CDR3 sequence: CASSHFGETVIDTQYF.

The rearrangement links TRBV11-2 to TRBJ1-2. Germline values: CDR1 SGHAT, CDR2 FQNNGV. The CDR3 sequence is 14 residues long. The CDR3 spells CASSLAGRNYGYTF.

V is TRBV3-1 and J is TRBJ1-1. Germline values: CDR1 LGHDT, CDR2 YNNKEL (reference sequence). The CDR3 is made up of 13 amino acids. The CDR3 spells CASSQFTSGEAFF.

The V gene is TRBV20-1, the J gene TRBJ2-7; the TCRdb D gene call, TRBD1, has no DNA to confirm it. Germline V gene sequence: CDR1 DFQATT, CDR2 SNEGSKA (reference sequence). The CDR3 runs to 13 residues. This chain's CDR3 is CSARVAGRYEQYF.

The J gene is TRBJ1-2, the V gene TRBV4-1. The CDR3 length is 16 residues. CDR1 MGHRA and CDR2 YSYEKL come from the germline V gene. CDR3 region: CASSQESHRLNYGYTF.

This chain links TRBV11-2 with TRBJ2-1. This CDR3 region has 12 residues. CDR1 and CDR2 from the germline V gene are SGHAT and FQNNGV. The CDR3 spells CASSFLANPKFF.

This rearrangement joins TRBV4-2 to TRBJ1-2. Germline lookup yields CDR1 LGHNA and CDR2 YNFKEQ. The CDR3 consists of 16 residues. The CDR3 loop is CASSQTNDPANYGYTF.

This chain uses TRBV7-8 with TRBJ1-6. This CDR3 has 13 amino acids. Looked up from germline, CDR1 is SGHVS and CDR2 is FQNEAQ. The CDR3 loop is CASSPSGNSLLHF.

This chain uses TRBV29-1 with TRBJ1-5; TCRdb gives TRBD1 as the D gene, but with no DNA this cannot be confirmed. CDR1 SQVTM and CDR2 ANQGSEA come from the germline V gene. The CDR3 loop spans 13 amino acids. The CDR3 is CSALDRGWGAQHF.

V gene TRBV5-1 combines with J gene TRBJ2-7; TCRdb's D call, TRBD1, is unchecked because there is no DNA. CDR1 is SGHRS, CDR2 YFSETQ, per germline. This CDR3 comprises 15 residues. The CDR3 sequence: CASSQLWTGGYEQYF.

The gene calls are TRBV5-1 and TRBJ2-3; the TCRdb call, TRBD2, lacks DNA for checking. From germline, CDR1 is SGHRS and CDR2 YFSETQ. This CDR3 has 14 residues. The CDR3 protein is CASSMSSGTDTQYF.

V is TRBV24-1 and J is TRBJ1-5; the D gene TCRdb calls, TRBD1, cannot be checked with no DNA. The CDR3 sequence is 15 residues long. CDR1 is KGHDR and CDR2 is SFDVKD in the germline V gene. This CDR3 is CATSDRTGPNQPQHF.

This chain uses TRBV6-2 or TRBV6-3 with TRBJ2-7. From germline, CDR1 is MNHEY and CDR2 SVGEGT. The CDR3 has 13 amino acids. The CDR3 sequence is CASSYGQYYEQYF.

This chain links TRBV20-1 with TRBJ1-4; TCRdb outputs TRBD1, but without DNA this stays unchecked. The CDR3 loop spans 14 amino acids. The germline CDR1 and CDR2 sequences are DFQATT and SNEGSKA (reference sequence). CDR3 region: CSARDAGRDEKLFF.

The rearrangement joins TRBV5-8 to TRBJ2-2; TCRdb gives TRBD2 as the D gene, but with no DNA this cannot be confirmed. Germline CDR1 is SGHTS and CDR2 is YDEGEE. The CDR3 extends over 16 amino acids. The CDR3 region is CASSGISGTRSGELFF.

V usage is TRBV20-1 and J usage is TRBJ1-1; TCRdb's D call of TRBD1 is untestable without DNA. This CDR3 comprises 16 residues. Germline assignment: CDR1 DFQATT and CDR2 SNEGSKA (reference sequence). CDR3 in amino acids: CSASWTGRRMNTEAFF.

The chain links TRBV6-2 or TRBV6-3 to TRBJ1-5; TCRdb names TRBD1, which stays unverified in the absence of DNA. Germline V gene sequence: CDR1 MNHEY, CDR2 SVGEGT. The CDR3 consists of 15 residues. CDR3 sequence: CASKTRDRENQPQHF.

The rearrangement links TRBV7-6 to TRBJ2-7; TCRdb indicates TRBD1, and absent DNA this call remains unverified. This CDR3 contains 14 residues. Germline loops: CDR1 SGHVS, CDR2 FNYEAQ. The chain's CDR3 is CASSLGDIYYEQYF. The variable domain in full, completed from reference TRBV7-6 and TRBJ2-7, reads GAGVSQSPRYKVTKRGQDVALRCDPISGHVSLYWYRQALGQGPEFLTYFNYEAQQDKSGLPNDRFSAERPEGSISTLTIQRTEQRDSAMYRCASSLGDIYYEQYFGPGTRLTVT.

This sequence joins TRBV11-2 and TRBJ2-7; TCRdb selects TRBD1, and the lack of DNA leaves this call unchecked. CDR3 length: 14 residues. Looked up from germline, CDR1 is SGHAT and CDR2 is FQNNGV. The CDR3 loop reads CASSLDGRGSEQYF.

The chain has TRBV7-9 and TRBJ1-1. CDR3 length: 15 amino acids. Germline values: CDR1 SEHNR, CDR2 FQNEAQ (reference sequence). The CDR3 sequence: CASSGQGSKNTEAFF.

The chain carries TRBV7-9 and TRBJ2-7; checking the TCRdb D call of TRBD1 is not possible without DNA. CDR3 length: 14 residues. The germline gives CDR1 SEHNR, CDR2 FQNEAQ (reference sequence). This chain's CDR3 is CASSLKGERHEQYF.